This T cell receptor beta chain was obtained from a study of cytomegalovirus exposure and HLA in healthy donors. A word on this clone: Other DNA sequences from this sample encode an identical CDR3 as well.

With 60 Vbeta and 13 Jbeta primers, the PCR was carried out. This table comes from immunoSEQ multiplex PCR, and its TCRdb copy is limited to in-frame clones, with some not included. This listing includes some 75,000 clones. Sequences were obtained from PBMCs. The sequence was obtained from a boy aged 5-17 years in good health and CMV-seronegative.

CDR3 amino acids: CASSPGQGAYEQYF. The CDR3 region has the DNA TGCGCCAGCAGCCCGGGACAGGGGGCCTACGAGCAGTACTTC. The chain couples TRBV5-1 to TRBJ2-7; TRBD1 aligns across 11 bases. V dropped 4 bases and J dropped 2; count of bases not matched to a gene: 2. Germline V gene sequence: CDR1 SGHRS, CDR2 YFSETQ. The CDR3 loop spans 14 amino acids.